This T cell receptor (beta chain) was sequenced during a study of identical twins. Losses at the gene ends were 6 bases for V and 3 bases for J; bases not matched to a gene: 17. CDR1 is MNHNS and CDR2 is SASEGT in the germline V gene. CDR3 length equals 18 residues. Using its own MiXCR run on the 5' RACE reads, TCRdb lists one record per CDR3 protein. The sample holds 400,000 to 550,000 distinct CDR3 sequences, roughly a fifth seen once. These same records also appear under a second study, on T cells expressing NK-cell markers.

This receptor was obtained from a woman aged 18-29 years in good health. The chain recombines TRBV6-1 with TRBJ1-3; TRBD1 agrees at 7 bases. Sequenced: CD4+ T cells sorted from blood. CDR3 sequence (DNA): TGTGCCAGCAGCCCTACGAACCGGGACAGAGGTCATGGAAACACCATATATTTT. This gives the protein CASSPTNRDRGHGNTIYF.